This T cell receptor (beta chain) was obtained from a study of CD8+ T cells in alopecia areata. Study-wide context: Treatment comprised oral tofacitinib, 5 to 10 mg twice daily, in treated patients. Study conclusions and caveats: In scalp, tofacitinib significantly decreased clonality and expanded CD8+ clones among the top 100. Clonality was higher in lesional than normal scalp, especially in alopecia totalis/universalis.

Treatment denoted: oral pan-JAK inhibitor, 5-10 mg twice daily. Sorting separated CD4+ and CD8+ T cells out of PBMCs. Remarks on this clone: Its antigen is currently unknown.

The authors extracted RNA and reverse transcribed it into cDNA as the sequencing template. Here immunoSEQ multiplex PCR was the method, and the copy in TCRdb shows in-frame clones only, minus some. Here the sample spans around 150,000 clones, 82% being singletons. The source of this sequence is a human donor with alopecia areata. The sequenced sample was CD8+ T cells sorted from blood, obtained at week 4, from a patient treated with tofacitinib.

The CDR3 nucleotides read TGCAGCGCGGACAGGGGTTTTAGTCATGAGCAGTTCTTC. This encodes CSADRGFSHEQFF. The chain joins TRBV29-1 to TRBJ2-1, with 9 bases aligning to TRBD1. This CDR3 comprises 13 residues. J gave up 8 bases and V 7 bases, and 9 bases lay outside the gene matches. Germline CDR1 reads SQVTM; CDR2 reads ANQGSEA.